Sequencing of this TCR beta chain was carried out in a study of blood T cell repertoires in COVID-19. Repertoires were generated with immunoSEQ multiplex PCR, while TCRdb's copy carries only in-frame clones and drops some. In the table there are 100,000 to 130,000 clones, 80% of which are singletons. This clone has only one observation. V dropped 4 bases and J dropped 8 bases, with 14 bases sitting between them. The V gene's germline CDR1 is LGHDT and CDR2 YNNKEL (reference sequence). This CDR3 has 13 amino acids. The rearrangement links TRBV3-1 (or the pseudogene TRBV3-2) to TRBJ1-2, with D possibly matching TRBD1 (5 bases). Sequencing input: peripheral blood. The TCR originated in a man aged 70-80 years with acute or convalescent COVID-19. The CDR3 reads CASSLEGGAGYTF. The CDR3, as DNA: TGTGCCAGCAGCCTGGAGGGAGGGGCCGGCTACACCTTC.